This TCR beta chain was sequenced during a study of T-cell reconstitution after alpha-beta-depleted transplantation in children. Unique molecular identifiers were incorporated into the prepared TCRbeta library. Via MiXCR, TCRdb re-called the PCR reads, giving one row per CDR3 protein. The table shows roughly 570,000 distinct CDR3 sequences, with roughly 30% occurring only once. Trimming took off 5 bases at V and 4 bases at J, with 6 bases between the two ends. This CDR3 comprises 12 residues. Source: PBMCs, taken before TCRalphabeta/CD19-depleted stem cell transplant. This sequence was found in a boy younger than two with Wiskott-Aldrich syndrome, due to receive a stem cell transplant. The J gene is TRBJ1-3, the V gene TRBV12-3 or TRBV12-4, with D uncertain. CDR3 region: CASSPSGNTIYF. The DNA of the CDR3 is TGTGCCAGCAGTCCTTCGGGAAACACCATATATTTT.